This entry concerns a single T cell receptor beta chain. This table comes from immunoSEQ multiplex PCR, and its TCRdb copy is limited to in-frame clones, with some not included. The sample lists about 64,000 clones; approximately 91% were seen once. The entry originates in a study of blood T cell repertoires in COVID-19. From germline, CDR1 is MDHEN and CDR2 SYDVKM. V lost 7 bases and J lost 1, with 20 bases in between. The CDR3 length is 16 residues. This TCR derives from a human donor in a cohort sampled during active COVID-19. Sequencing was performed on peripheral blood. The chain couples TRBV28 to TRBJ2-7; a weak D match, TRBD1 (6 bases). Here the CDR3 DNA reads TGTGCCAGCATCCGACGACAGGTTGGTCCGTCCTACGAGCAGTACTTC. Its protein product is CASIRRQVGPSYEQYF.